A selection of T cell receptor beta chains follows, all from one sample in a study of T cell responses to AZD1222 COVID-19 vaccine. The method was immunoSEQ multiplex PCR; TCRdb's version includes in-frame clones alone and lacks a portion of them. There are about 150,000 clones in the sample; roughly 88% occur only once, and around 8% lies in the top ten. The specimen comprised peripheral blood, sampled on day 0 of AZD1222 vaccination. The origin of the receptors is an adult in good health. Each CDR3 is given with its conserved first and last residue. A D gene is named only where the DNA matches it firmly. The listing skips clone size in some rows; elsewhere it reads once, few, many or a size class.

v_call: TRBV3-1/TRBV3-2; j_call: TRBJ1-1; d_call: -; clone_size: -; cdr3_nt: TGTGCCAGCAGCCAGCCAGGTCTCAACACTGAAGCTTTCTTT; cdr3_aa: CASSQPGLNTEAFF
v_call: TRBV10-1; j_call: TRBJ2-7; d_call: TRBD1; clone_size: -; cdr3_nt: TGCGCCAGCAGTGGGGGGACAGGGAGGAACGAGCAGTACTTC; cdr3_aa: CASSGGTGRNEQYF
v_call: TRBV7-9; j_call: TRBJ1-1; d_call: -; clone_size: -; cdr3_nt: TGTGCCAGCAGCCGATTCGAGAACACTGAAGCTTTCTTT; cdr3_aa: CASSRFENTEAFF
v_call: TRBV19; j_call: TRBJ1-1; d_call: -; clone_size: -; cdr3_nt: TGTGCCAGTAGCCGGTCCGGGGCAGAGGCTTTCTTT; cdr3_aa: CASSRSGAEAFF
v_call: TRBV7-2; j_call: TRBJ2-1; d_call: -; clone_size: -; cdr3_nt: TGTGCCAGCAGCCCCAGAGCGAACTACAATGAGCAGTTCTTC; cdr3_aa: CASSPRANYNEQFF
v_call: TRBV5-1; j_call: TRBJ1-1; d_call: -; clone_size: once; cdr3_nt: TGCGCCAGCAGCTTGGGACACACTGAAGCTTTCTTT; cdr3_aa: CASSLGHTEAFF
v_call: TRBV12-3/TRBV12-4; j_call: TRBJ2-5; d_call: -; clone_size: -; cdr3_nt: TGTGCCAGCAGTTTAGAGGGATCCCAGTACTTC; cdr3_aa: CASSLEGSQYF
v_call: TRBV6-2/TRBV6-3; j_call: TRBJ1-2; d_call: -; clone_size: -; cdr3_nt: TGTGCCAGCAGTTCCGACAGTGGGTCATATGGCTACACCTTC; cdr3_aa: CASSSDSGSYGYTF
v_call: TRBV28; j_call: TRBJ1-2; d_call: -; clone_size: -; cdr3_nt: TGTGCCAGCAGTTCCAAGGGCAAAGAGTATGGCTACACCTTC; cdr3_aa: CASSSKGKEYGYTF
v_call: TRBV3-1/TRBV3-2; j_call: TRBJ1-3; d_call: -; clone_size: -; cdr3_nt: TGTGCCAGCAGCCCAGCAGGGGCTGGAAACACCATATATTTT; cdr3_aa: CASSPAGAGNTIYF
v_call: TRBV4-2; j_call: TRBJ1-2; d_call: -; clone_size: once; cdr3_nt: TGTGCCAGCAGCCAAATCTGGGGGAGAACCTATGGCTACACCTTC; cdr3_aa: CASSQIWGRTYGYTF
v_call: TRBV19; j_call: TRBJ1-3; d_call: -; clone_size: medium-sized; cdr3_nt: TGTGCCAGTAGGGAATTGGGCTCTGGAAACACCATATATTTT; cdr3_aa: CASRELGSGNTIYF
v_call: TRBV2; j_call: TRBJ1-2; d_call: -; clone_size: -; cdr3_nt: TGTGCCAGCAGTACTCCCCTCTATGGCTACACCTTC; cdr3_aa: CASSTPLYGYTF
v_call: TRBV18; j_call: TRBJ1-5; d_call: TRBD1; clone_size: -; cdr3_nt: TGTGCCAGCTCACCAGGGCAGGGGGCGCGTGATCAGCCCCAGCATTTT; cdr3_aa: CASSPGQGARDQPQHF
v_call: TRBV7-9; j_call: TRBJ2-2; d_call: -; clone_size: -; cdr3_nt: TGTGCCAGCAGTTATCAGTCGGGGGAGCTGTTTTTT; cdr3_aa: CASSYQSGELFF
v_call: TRBV23-1; j_call: TRBJ1-2; d_call: -; clone_size: -; cdr3_nt: TGCGCCAGCAGTCATCGCCCAGTGCATGGCTACACCTTC; cdr3_aa: CASSHRPVHGYTF
v_call: TRBV12-5; j_call: TRBJ1-5; d_call: -; clone_size: -; cdr3_nt: TGTGCTAGTGGTTTGAGTACAGGGTCGGGTCAGCCCCAGCATTTT; cdr3_aa: CASGLSTGSGQPQHF
v_call: TRBV19; j_call: TRBJ2-7; d_call: TRBD1; clone_size: few; cdr3_nt: TGTGCCAGTAGTATCGGACAGGTCCACGAGCAGTACTTC; cdr3_aa: CASSIGQVHEQYF
v_call: TRBV6-5; j_call: TRBJ2-7; d_call: -; clone_size: once; cdr3_nt: TGTGCCAGCAGATACAGGGAGGGAGGGTACGAGCAGTACTTC; cdr3_aa: CASRYREGGYEQYF
v_call: TRBV25-1; j_call: TRBJ1-5; d_call: -; clone_size: -; cdr3_nt: TGTGCCAGCAGTGACCCCCGACAGCCTAATCAGCCCCAGCATTTT; cdr3_aa: CASSDPRQPNQPQHF
v_call: TRBV19; j_call: TRBJ2-5; d_call: TRBD2; clone_size: once; cdr3_nt: TGTGCCAGTAGTACCGGACTAGCGGAGCCCCAAGAGACCCAGTACTTC; cdr3_aa: CASSTGLAEPQETQYF
v_call: TRBV25-1; j_call: TRBJ1-2; d_call: -; clone_size: -; cdr3_nt: TGTGCCAGCAGTTATCACCGCGATGGCTACACCTTC; cdr3_aa: CASSYHRDGYTF
v_call: TRBV6-5; j_call: TRBJ2-7; d_call: TRBD1; clone_size: -; cdr3_nt: TGTGCCAGCAGTCGGACAGGCGGGCAGTACTTC; cdr3_aa: CASSRTGGQYF
v_call: TRBV28; j_call: TRBJ1-1; d_call: -; clone_size: -; cdr3_nt: TGTGCCAGCAGTTCCCCCGGGGCGCCAGCTTTCTTT; cdr3_aa: CASSSPGAPAFF
v_call: TRBV10-3; j_call: TRBJ2-1; d_call: -; clone_size: -; cdr3_nt: TGTGCCATCAAGGGCCTCCAGGTACATGAGCAGTTCTTC; cdr3_aa: CAIKGLQVHEQFF
v_call: TRBV4-2; j_call: TRBJ1-1; d_call: -; clone_size: -; cdr3_nt: TGTGCCAGCAGCCAGGAGAGCAGATCGAACACTGAAGCTTTCTTT; cdr3_aa: CASSQESRSNTEAFF
v_call: TRBV30; j_call: TRBJ2-7; d_call: TRBD1; clone_size: few; cdr3_nt: TGTGCCTGGGAAGACAGGGGGTTAACCTACGAGCAGTACTTC; cdr3_aa: CAWEDRGLTYEQYF
v_call: TRBV29-1; j_call: TRBJ1-3; d_call: -; clone_size: -; cdr3_nt: TGCAGCGTCCCTATGGGCGGAAACACCATATATTTT; cdr3_aa: CSVPMGGNTIYF
v_call: TRBV3-1/TRBV3-2; j_call: TRBJ2-1; d_call: -; clone_size: -; cdr3_nt: TGTGCCAGCAGCCAAGAACATCAGGGCTACTCCTACAATGAGCAGTTCTTC; cdr3_aa: CASSQEHQGYSYNEQFF
v_call: TRBV4-1; j_call: TRBJ2-3; d_call: TRBD2; clone_size: -; cdr3_nt: TGCGCCAGCAGCCAAGGGCCAGCGGGGGGGCAGGTAGATACGCAGTATTTT; cdr3_aa: CASSQGPAGGQVDTQYF
v_call: TRBV6-6; j_call: TRBJ1-4; d_call: TRBD1; clone_size: -; cdr3_nt: TGTGCCAGCGGGTCGAATACCGGGACAGGGACCCCAAAACTGTTTTTT; cdr3_aa: CASGSNTGTGTPKLFF
v_call: TRBV6-6; j_call: TRBJ2-7; d_call: TRBD2; clone_size: -; cdr3_nt: TGTGCCAGCAACGACGGGAGGGGATACGAGCAGTACTTC; cdr3_aa: CASNDGRGYEQYF
v_call: TRBV9; j_call: TRBJ2-1; d_call: -; clone_size: -; cdr3_nt: TGTGCCAGCAGCGCGACGGGTGGGAGTGCTGAGCAGTTCTTC; cdr3_aa: CASSATGGSAEQFF
v_call: TRBV18; j_call: TRBJ2-1; d_call: -; clone_size: -; cdr3_nt: TGTGCCAGCTCCCGAGGGACTTCAGGCCCCTACAATGAGCAGTTCTTC; cdr3_aa: CASSRGTSGPYNEQFF
v_call: TRBV29-1; j_call: TRBJ2-7; d_call: -; clone_size: -; cdr3_nt: TGCAGCGCCGCACGGGGGAACTACGAGCAGTACTTC; cdr3_aa: CSAARGNYEQYF
v_call: TRBV5-6; j_call: TRBJ2-7; d_call: TRBD2; clone_size: -; cdr3_nt: TGTGCCAGCAGTCTAAGACTAGCGGGACCTTTCGAGCAGTACTTC; cdr3_aa: CASSLRLAGPFEQYF
v_call: TRBV3-1/TRBV3-2; j_call: TRBJ2-7; d_call: TRBD1; clone_size: -; cdr3_nt: TGTGCCAGCAGCCTCCTCGGGACAGGGGACGAGCAGTACTTC; cdr3_aa: CASSLLGTGDEQYF
v_call: TRBV19; j_call: TRBJ1-4; d_call: TRBD1; clone_size: -; cdr3_nt: TGTGCCAGTAGTACTACGGACAGGGGTGGTGAAAAACTGTTTTTT; cdr3_aa: CASSTTDRGGEKLFF
v_call: TRBV5-1; j_call: TRBJ1-1; d_call: TRBD1; clone_size: -; cdr3_nt: TGCGCCAGCAGCTTGGCGGGACAGGTGAACACTGAAGCTTTCTTT; cdr3_aa: CASSLAGQVNTEAFF
v_call: TRBV5-8; j_call: TRBJ2-1; d_call: -; clone_size: -; cdr3_nt: TGTGCCAGCAGCTTGGCTTCTAAAGCGGGAAGGGGGGATGAGCAGTTCTTC; cdr3_aa: CASSLASKAGRGDEQFF
v_call: TRBV10-1; j_call: TRBJ2-7; d_call: -; clone_size: -; cdr3_nt: TGCGCCAGCAGCCCCCAGGAAGGGCTCTACGAGCAGTACTTC; cdr3_aa: CASSPQEGLYEQYF
v_call: TRBV2; j_call: TRBJ2-7; d_call: -; clone_size: -; cdr3_nt: TGTGCCAGCAACGGCCAGGGGCTTTCCTCCTACGAGCAGTACTTC; cdr3_aa: CASNGQGLSSYEQYF
v_call: TRBV7-2; j_call: TRBJ1-5; d_call: -; clone_size: -; cdr3_nt: TGTGCCAGCAGCTACAGGCAGAGGGGTCAGCCCCAGCATTTT; cdr3_aa: CASSYRQRGQPQHF
v_call: TRBV5-1; j_call: TRBJ1-1; d_call: -; clone_size: -; cdr3_nt: TGCGCCAGCAGCGGGATGGAGAACACTGAAGCTTTCTTT; cdr3_aa: CASSGMENTEAFF
v_call: TRBV5-1; j_call: TRBJ2-2; d_call: -; clone_size: -; cdr3_nt: TGCGCCAGCACCGGGGGGCGGACTGCGAACACCGGGGAGCTGTTTTTT; cdr3_aa: CASTGGRTANTGELFF
v_call: TRBV6-5; j_call: TRBJ1-4; d_call: -; clone_size: -; cdr3_nt: TGTGCCAGCAGTTACGGAGGGGGATATGGTGAAAAACTGTTTTTT; cdr3_aa: CASSYGGGYGEKLFF
v_call: TRBV28; j_call: TRBJ1-2; d_call: -; clone_size: -; cdr3_nt: TGTGCCAGCAGTTTATGGGGAAGACAGAATGGCTACACCTTC; cdr3_aa: CASSLWGRQNGYTF
v_call: TRBV24-1; j_call: TRBJ2-3; d_call: -; clone_size: few; cdr3_nt: TGTGCCACCAGTGATTTAGAGGGGTCCGGTACGCAGTATTTT; cdr3_aa: CATSDLEGSGTQYF
v_call: TRBV25-1; j_call: TRBJ1-4; d_call: -; clone_size: -; cdr3_nt: TGTGCCAGCAGTGGGGTTCCGAAGGCCGGACTGTTTTTT; cdr3_aa: CASSGVPKAGLFF
v_call: TRBV28; j_call: TRBJ1-2; d_call: -; clone_size: -; cdr3_nt: TGTGCCAGCAGTCCCCCAATAAGGCCAGGGTTCTTC; cdr3_aa: CASSPPIRPGFF
v_call: TRBV30; j_call: TRBJ1-2; d_call: -; clone_size: -; cdr3_nt: TGTGCCTGGAGCTTGGGGGGGCTGATCGGCTACACCTTC; cdr3_aa: CAWSLGGLIGYTF
v_call: TRBV10-3; j_call: TRBJ1-5; d_call: -; clone_size: -; cdr3_nt: TGTGCCATCAGCGAAGGGCCCTACGATCAGCCCCAGCATTTT; cdr3_aa: CAISEGPYDQPQHF
v_call: TRBV7-8; j_call: TRBJ1-4; d_call: TRBD1; clone_size: -; cdr3_nt: TGTGCCAGCAGCTCCGGGACAGTCCCCGAAAAACTGTTTTTT; cdr3_aa: CASSSGTVPEKLFF
v_call: TRBV6-5; j_call: TRBJ2-7; d_call: -; clone_size: -; cdr3_nt: TGTGCCAGCAGTCTGACAGGCTACGAGCAGTACTTC; cdr3_aa: CASSLTGYEQYF
v_call: TRBV29-1; j_call: TRBJ2-1; d_call: TRBD1; clone_size: -; cdr3_nt: TGCAGCGTTGCAACAGGGGATGAGCAGTTCTTC; cdr3_aa: CSVATGDEQFF